The rows below give T cell receptor beta chains drawn from one sample of a study of blood T cell repertoires in COVID-19. Assay: immunoSEQ multiplex PCR; the TCRdb copy retains only in-frame clones and omits some. The sample lists about 200,000 clones, approximately 84% occurring once. Sequences were obtained from peripheral blood. These receptors came from a human donor with acute or convalescent COVID-19. The donor label of this sample is uncertain. CDR3s include the opening cysteine and the closing phenylalanine or tryptophan. Fields, in order: J gene, V gene, D gene, clone size, CDR3 DNA, CDR3 protein. D genes are given only for firm matches. Expanded clones are given a class, and other clones once, few, many or no size at all.

TRBJ1-6 TRBV27 . . TGTGCCAGCAGTTTATCCGAGCGTGGGGGGAATTCACCCCTCCACTTT CASSLSERGGNSPLHF
TRBJ2-7 TRBV6-2/TRBV6-3 TRBD1 . TGTGCCAGCAGTACCAAGCGCACAGGGGGACGTTACGAGCAGTACTTC CASSTKRTGGRYEQYF
TRBJ1-5 TRBV5-1 . . TGCGCCAGCAGCTTGGAAGGGGTTGCGAATCAGCCCCAGCATTTT CASSLEGVANQPQHF
TRBJ2-1 TRBV2 . . TGTGCCAGCAGTGACCCCAGCCACAGCTCCTACAATGAGCAGTTCTTC CASSDPSHSSYNEQFF
TRBJ2-1 TRBV19 . . TGTGCCAGTAGATCTGCGGAAAGCTCCTACAATGAGCAGTTCTTC CASRSAESSYNEQFF
TRBJ2-1 TRBV27 TRBD2 . TGTGCCAGCACCCCCTTGGGGACTAGGTGGAATGAGCAGTTCTTC CASTPLGTRWNEQFF
TRBJ2-7 TRBV29-1 . . TGCAGCGTTGACGGGGGCTCCTACGAGCAGTACTTC CSVDGGSYEQYF
TRBJ1-1 TRBV6-5 . once TGTGCCAGCAGTCTAGGGGGGGCAGGCACTGAAGCTTTCTTT CASSLGGAGTEAFF
TRBJ2-1 TRBV19 TRBD2 . TGTGCCAGCAGGAAAACGGGACTAGCGGCCCCCAATGAGCAGTTCTTC CASRKTGLAAPNEQFF
TRBJ2-3 TRBV7-9 . few TGTGCCAGCAGCTTGGTGGGACAAGAGACGCAGTATTTT CASSLVGQETQYF
TRBJ1-5 TRBV2 . . TGTGCCAGCAGTTCTAGTCCGACCAATCAGCCCCAGCATTTT CASSSSPTNQPQHF
TRBJ2-3 TRBV28 . . TGTGCCAGCAGGTTTAGCGGTAGCACAGATACGCAGTATTTT CASRFSGSTDTQYF
TRBJ1-4 TRBV6-6 . . TGTGCCAGCAGCCGGGCTAATGAAAAACTGTTTTTT CASSRANEKLFF
TRBJ2-1 TRBV24-1 TRBD1 . TGTGCCACCAGTGAGGACAGGGGGCCTCGAGAGCAGTTCTTC CATSEDRGPREQFF
TRBJ1-2 TRBV10-3 . . TGTGCCATCAGTGAGGAGGGCTACGGCTACACCTTC CAISEEGYGYTF
TRBJ2-2 TRBV30 TRBD2 . TGTGCCTGGAGTCGGAAAGTCAGCGGGATTAACACCGGGGAGCTGTTTTTT CAWSRKVSGINTGELFF
TRBJ1-2 TRBV7-2 TRBD1 . TGTGCCAGCAGCTTACCGGGACAGTTAAACTATGGCTACACCTTC CASSLPGQLNYGYTF
TRBJ2-1 TRBV19 TRBD2 . TGTGCCAGTAGTATACAGGCGGGAGGGGCCTACAATGAGCAGTTCTTC CASSIQAGGAYNEQFF
TRBJ2-7 TRBV12-3/TRBV12-4 . . TGTGCCAGCAGTCGCTCTTTGGGGCTCGAGCAGTACTTC CASSRSLGLEQYF
TRBJ2-1 TRBV5-4 TRBD2 . TGTGCCAGCAGCTTTGGACTAGCGGGAGTAAAAGAGCAGTTCTTC CASSFGLAGVKEQFF
TRBJ2-7 TRBV10-3 TRBD2 . TGTGCCATGGCGACTAGCCCGCTTGAGCAGTACTTC CAMATSPLEQYF
TRBJ1-3 TRBV14 . . TGTGCCAGCAGCCAGATAAGACTCTCTGGAAACACCATATATTTT CASSQIRLSGNTIYF
TRBJ2-1 TRBV9 TRBD2 . TGTGCCAGCAGCGTGGGGGGGATCTCCTACAATGAGCAGTTCTTC CASSVGGISYNEQFF
TRBJ2-3 TRBV24-1 . . TGTGCCACCAGTGATGACAAAGATACGCAGTATTTT CATSDDKDTQYF
TRBJ1-4 TRBV3-1/TRBV3-2 . . TGTGCCAGCAGCCAAGAACCGGATTCTAGGGAAAAACTGTTTTTT CASSQEPDSREKLFF
TRBJ2-1 TRBV12-5 . few TGTGCTAGTGGGTTTGCCGGGGGCAATGAGCAGTTCTTC CASGFAGGNEQFF
TRBJ2-1 TRBV27 TRBD2 . TGTGCCAGCAGTTCCGGGGGACTAGCGGGAGGTTACAATGAGCAGTTCTTC CASSSGGLAGGYNEQFF
TRBJ1-2 TRBV21-1 . . TGTGCCAGCACAAAGCGGGACCACTATGGCTACACCTTC CASTKRDHYGYTF
TRBJ1-1 TRBV24-1 TRBD1 . TGTGCCGTAAGACCCTCCGGGACAGCACGATCTGAAGCTTTCTTT CAVRPSGTARSEAFF
TRBJ1-4 TRBV19 . . TGTGCCAGCGGAGACAGAAATAATGAAAAACTGTTTTTT CASGDRNNEKLFF
TRBJ2-3 TRBV19 . . TGTGCCAGTAGTTTCAAACAGGGCAGATCCACAGATACGCAGTATTTT CASSFKQGRSTDTQYF
TRBJ1-4 TRBV10-3 . . TGTGCCAGTCAGAGGGCGTTGGATGAAAAACTGTTTTTT CASQRALDEKLFF
TRBJ2-7 TRBV12-3/TRBV12-4 TRBD1 . TGTGCCAGCAGTGCAGGACAGGGCTACGAGCAGTACTTC CASSAGQGYEQYF
TRBJ1-3 TRBV5-1 . . TGCGCCAGCAGCTTGGGATCAGTCTCTGGAAACACCATATATTTT CASSLGSVSGNTIYF
TRBJ2-5 TRBV2 TRBD2 . TGTGCCAGCAGTGATAGCGGGAGGGCCGGAGAGACCCAGTACTTC CASSDSGRAGETQYF
TRBJ2-3 TRBV4-3 . . TGCGCCAGCAGCCAAGACCGGGGTCGCACAGATACGCAGTATTTT CASSQDRGRTDTQYF
TRBJ2-3 TRBV9 . . TGTGCCAGCAGCGTAAGCTCTTATGCGGATACGCAGTATTTT CASSVSSYADTQYF
TRBJ1-2 TRBV5-1 . . TGCGCCAGCAGCTTGGCCACAGGCGATTATGGCTACACCTTC CASSLATGDYGYTF
TRBJ2-1 TRBV5-1 TRBD2 . TGCGCCAGCAGCTTCGTCGGGACTAGCGGGAGTGAGCAGTTCTTC CASSFVGTSGSEQFF
TRBJ2-3 TRBV4-1 TRBD2 . TGCGCCAGCAGCCCGGGGGTGGGACTAGCGGGAGGGCGCACAGATACGCAGTATTTT CASSPGVGLAGGRTDTQYF
TRBJ1-5 TRBV30 . few TGTGCCTGGAGTTCTACAACGGGAACTAGTTCGACCCAGCCCCAGCATTTT CAWSSTTGTSSTQPQHF
TRBJ2-6 TRBV3-1/TRBV3-2 . . TGTGCCAGCAGCCAAGGGCAGGGGAGCTCTGGGGCCAACGTCCTGACTTTC CASSQGQGSSGANVLTF
TRBJ2-5 TRBV4-3 . . TGCGCCAGCAGCCGTAGGGGGCAAGAGACCCAGTACTTC CASSRRGQETQYF
TRBJ2-5 TRBV7-5 . . TGTGTCAGAAGCTTAGAGATCCCCAGCGGGACCTCCCAAGAGACCCAGTACTTC CVRSLEIPSGTSQETQYF
TRBJ2-7 TRBV6-5 . . TGTGCCAGCAGTTACTCGGGACAAGCCCACGAGCAGTACTTC CASSYSGQAHEQYF
TRBJ2-7 TRBV28 TRBD2 few TGTGCCAGCAGTCACCAAACCCTACTAGCGGGAGGCTCCTACGAGCAGTACTTC CASSHQTLLAGGSYEQYF
TRBJ2-4 TRBV13 TRBD1 . TGTGCCAGCAGCACTCAGGGACAGGGGAGCGTTCAGTACTTC CASSTQGQGSVQYF
TRBJ1-4 TRBV28 TRBD1 . TGTGCCGTTGGGACAGGTTTTGAAAAACTGTTTTTT CAVGTGFEKLFF